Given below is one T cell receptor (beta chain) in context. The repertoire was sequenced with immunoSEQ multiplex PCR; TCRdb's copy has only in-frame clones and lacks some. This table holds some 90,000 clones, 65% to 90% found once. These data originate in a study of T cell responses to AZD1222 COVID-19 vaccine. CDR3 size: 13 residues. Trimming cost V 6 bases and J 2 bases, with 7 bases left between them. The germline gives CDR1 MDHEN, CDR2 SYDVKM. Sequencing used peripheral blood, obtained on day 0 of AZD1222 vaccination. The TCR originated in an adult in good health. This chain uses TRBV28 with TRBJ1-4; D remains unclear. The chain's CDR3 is CASRRQTNEKLFF. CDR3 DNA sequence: TGTGCCAGCAGGCGTCAGACTAATGAAAAACTGTTTTTT. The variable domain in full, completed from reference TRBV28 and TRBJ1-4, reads DVKVTQSSRYLVKRTGEKVFLECVQDMDHENMFWYRQDPGLGLRLIYFSYDVKMKEKGDIPEGYSVSREKKERFSLILESASTNQTSMYLCASRRQTNEKLFFGSGTQLSVL.